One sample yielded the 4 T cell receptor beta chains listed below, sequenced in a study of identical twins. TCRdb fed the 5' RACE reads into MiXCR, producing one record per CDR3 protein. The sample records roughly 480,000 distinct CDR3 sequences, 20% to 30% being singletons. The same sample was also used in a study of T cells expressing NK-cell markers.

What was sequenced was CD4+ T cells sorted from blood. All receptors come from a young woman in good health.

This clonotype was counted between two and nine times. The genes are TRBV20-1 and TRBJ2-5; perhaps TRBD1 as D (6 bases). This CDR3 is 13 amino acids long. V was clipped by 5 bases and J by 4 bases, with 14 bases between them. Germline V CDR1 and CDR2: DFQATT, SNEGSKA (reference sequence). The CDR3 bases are TGCAGTGCTGGCCGGACAGACAGAGAGACCCAGTACTTC. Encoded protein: CSAGRTDRETQYF.

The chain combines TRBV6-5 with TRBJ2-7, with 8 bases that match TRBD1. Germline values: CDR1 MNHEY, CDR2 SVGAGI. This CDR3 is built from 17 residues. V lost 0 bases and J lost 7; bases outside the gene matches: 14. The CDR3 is CASSYSSQGAHPREQYF. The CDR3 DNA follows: TGTGCCAGCAGTTACTCGAGTCAGGGGGCCCACCCCCGTGAGCAGTACTTC.

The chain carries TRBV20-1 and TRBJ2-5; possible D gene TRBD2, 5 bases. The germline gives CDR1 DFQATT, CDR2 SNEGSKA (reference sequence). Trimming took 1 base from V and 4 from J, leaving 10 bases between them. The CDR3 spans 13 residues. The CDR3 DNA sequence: TGCAGTGCTAGAGCGAGGGTGGCAGAGACCCAGTACTTC. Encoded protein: CSARARVAETQYF.

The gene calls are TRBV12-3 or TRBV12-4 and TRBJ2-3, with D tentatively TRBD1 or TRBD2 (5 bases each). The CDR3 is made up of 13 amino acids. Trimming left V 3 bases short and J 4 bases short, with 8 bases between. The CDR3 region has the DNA TGTGCCAGCAGTTTCATGGGGGCAGATACGCAGTATTTT. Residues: CASSFMGADTQYF.